These 21 T cell receptor beta chains originate from one sample sequenced in a study of OX40 agonist ivuxolimab in advanced cancers. TCRdb's table, derived via immunoSEQ multiplex PCR, lists solely in-frame clones and lacks some. The sample lists tens of thousands of clones; roughly 87% were seen once. Sequencing used CD4+ or CD8+ T cells sorted from blood, obtained in a trial of the OX40 agonist ivuxolimab. Receptor source: an adult with an advanced solid tumor such as melanoma, head and neck, liver or kidney cancer.

The chain couples TRBV2 to TRBJ2-3, with D possibly being TRBD1 or TRBD2 (5 bases each). Germline values: CDR1 SNHLY, CDR2 FYNNEI. V dropped 8 bases and J dropped 6 bases, with 21 bases sitting between them. The CDR3 extends over 15 amino acids. Written as DNA, the CDR3 is TGTGCCAGCCTTACAGACAGTCACTCGGGGGATACGCAGTATTTT. Amino acids: CASLTDSHSGDTQYF.

The rearrangement links TRBV7-8 to TRBJ2-1; tentative D call: TRBD2 (5 bases). Germline values: CDR1 SGHVS, CDR2 FQNEAQ. The CDR3 length is 18 residues. The germline V and J ends were trimmed by 4 bases and 0 bases, with 19 bases remaining between them. In DNA form, the CDR3 reads TGTGCCAGCAGCTGGAGGCCCTCAGCGTTGAGCTCCTACAATGAGCAGTTCTTC. Protein sequence: CASSWRPSALSSYNEQFF.

The chain is built from TRBV18 and TRBJ1-1; D is undetermined. The CDR3 length is 11 residues. Germline V gene sequence: CDR1 KGHSH, CDR2 LQKENI. The CDR3 is CVSAMNTEAFF. Here the CDR3 DNA reads TGTGTATCGGCGATGAACACTGAAGCTTTCTTT. The variable domain in full, with the rest retrieved from reference TRBV18 and TRBJ1-1, is NAGVMQNPRHLVRRRGQEARLRCSPMKGHSHVYWYRQLPEEGLKFMVYLQKENIIDESGMPKERFSAEFPKEGPSILRIQQVVRGDSAAYFCVSAMNTEAFFGQGTRLTVV.

The genes are TRBV6-5 and TRBJ2-7, with TRBD2 identical over 7 bases. Germline CDR1 is MNHEY and CDR2 is SVGAGI. V gave up 4 bases and J gave up 2 bases; unmatched junction bases: 5. This CDR3 is 14 amino acids long. Here the CDR3 DNA reads TGTGCCAGCAGTTCCGGGGGGATGACCTACGAGCAGTACTTC. This translates into CASSSGGMTYEQYF.

The gene calls are TRBV4-1 and TRBJ1-4; perhaps TRBD1 as D (5 bases). Trimming stripped 3 bases from V and 8 bases from J, with 10 bases between. This CDR3 is 13 amino acids long. Germline CDR1 MGHRA, CDR2 YSYEKL. CDR3 nucleotide sequence: TGCGCCAGCAGCCACCCGGGACCCGAAAAACTGTTTTTT. Amino acids: CASSHPGPEKLFF.

The chain employs TRBV30 and TRBJ1-2; D uncertain. CDR3 length equals 11 residues. V was shortened by 3 bases and J by 8 bases, with 10 bases between the two germline ends. Germline lookup yields CDR1 GTSNPN and CDR2 SVGIG (reference sequence). This chain's CDR3 is CAWSPAEGYTF. For the CDR3, the DNA is TGTGCCTGGAGCCCTGCGGAGGGCTACACCTTC.

The chain employs TRBV5-5 and TRBJ2-7; 9 bases fit TRBD1. The CDR3 loop spans 14 amino acids. V gave up 2 bases and J gave up 3 bases; unmatched junction bases: 3. In germline, CDR1 is SGHKS, CDR2 YYEKEE (reference sequence). The CDR3 nucleotides are TGTGCCAGCAGCTTCCCGGGACAGGGCTACGAGCAGTACTTC. It translates to CASSFPGQGYEQYF.

The genes are TRBV4-1 and TRBJ2-5; 12 nucleotides agree with TRBD1. Trimming at V came to 4 bases and at J to 5 bases, leaving 14 bases not matched to a gene. Germline V gene data show CDR1 as MGHRA and CDR2 as YSYEKL. This CDR3 is 18 amino acids long. The CDR3 loop is CASSRTTRDRGLIETQYF. The CDR3, as DNA: TGCGCCAGCAGCCGGACTACCCGGGACAGGGGGCTCATCGAGACCCAGTACTTC.

The genes are TRBV5-6 and TRBJ1-1; D gene ambiguous. This CDR3 region has 13 residues. V was cut by 2 bases and J by 3 bases, with 8 bases left in between. Germline lookup yields CDR1 SGHDT and CDR2 YYEEEE. The CDR3, as DNA: TGTGCCAGCAGCTTTGGCAGAGACACTGAAGCTTTCTTT. Protein: CASSFGRDTEAFF. Full variable domain (outside the CDR3, taken from reference TRBV5-6 and TRBJ1-1): DAGVTQSPTHLIKTRGQQVTLRCSPKSGHDTVSWYQQALGQGPQFIFQYYEEEERQRGNFPDRFSGHQFPNYSSELNVNALLLGDSALYLCASSFGRDTEAFFGQGTRLTVV.

The J gene is TRBJ1-3, the V gene TRBV7-9, with a possible D match to TRBD1 (6 bases). Between the trimmed V and J ends, which lost 5 bases and 2 bases, there was a span of 25 bases. Germline assignment: CDR1 SEHNR and CDR2 FQNEAQ (reference sequence). The CDR3 spans 19 residues. The CDR3 bases are TGTGCCAGCAGCCACACCCCGAGGAGACAGGCATTAACTGGAAACACCATATATTTT. It translates to CASSHTPRRQALTGNTIYF.

This chain joins TRBV9 and TRBJ2-7; a possible D gene is TRBD2 (6 bases). Germline CDR1 and CDR2: SGDLS and YYNGEE. Trimming stripped 0 bases from V and 0 bases from J, with 13 bases between. This CDR3 comprises 16 residues. CDR3 region: CASSVEGGANSYEQYF. The CDR3 DNA reads TGTGCCAGCAGCGTAGAGGGCGGGGCTAACTCCTACGAGCAGTACTTC.

This clone was detected only a few times. This chain links TRBV29-1 with TRBJ1-1; 8 nucleotides align to TRBD1. With 5 bases clipped from V and 7 bases from J, the junction kept 9 bases outside the gene matches. CDR1 SQVTM and CDR2 ANQGSEA come from the germline V gene. This CDR3 region has 13 residues. CDR3 region: CSVSIDRGREAFF. CDR3 in DNA: TGCAGCGTTTCCATCGACAGGGGCCGTGAAGCTTTCTTT.

The chain links TRBV10-3 to TRBJ2-1, with 9 bases that match TRBD1. The V gene's germline CDR1 is ENHRY and CDR2 SYGVKD. Trimming took 8 bases from V and 3 from J; bases not matched to a gene: 2. This CDR3 region has 13 residues. This CDR3 is CAIRQGDYNEQFF. CDR3 nucleotides: TGTGCCATCCGACAGGGGGACTACAATGAGCAGTTCTTC.

The chain employs TRBV7-9 and TRBJ1-1; D is ambiguous. This CDR3 spans 15 amino acids. The ends were cut back, 1 base at V and 0 bases at J, with 9 bases in the middle. Germline V gene data show CDR1 as SEHNR and CDR2 as FQNEAQ (reference sequence). CDR3: CASSLEGIMNTEAFF. The CDR3, as DNA: TGTGCCAGCAGCTTAGAAGGGATCATGAACACTGAAGCTTTCTTT.

The chain recombines TRBV6-6 with TRBJ2-3; tentative D call: TRBD1 (7 bases). Between the trimmed V and J ends, which lost 11 bases and 4 bases, there was a span of 16 bases. In germline, CDR1 is MNHNY, CDR2 SVGAGI (reference sequence). The CDR3 is 13 residues long. DNA of the CDR3: TGTGCCGCTGGAGGGGGCGCATCAGATACGCAGTATTTT. This translates into CAAGGGASDTQYF.

V and J are TRBV27 and TRBJ2-3, with TRBD2 as a possible D gene (6 bases). The V end lost 7 bases, the J end lost 3 bases, and 11 bases lay between the germline ends. The CDR3 runs to 13 residues. Germline CDR1 and CDR2: MNHEY and SMNVEV (reference sequence). The CDR3 is CASNPGVTDTQYF. The CDR3 nucleotides read TGTGCCAGCAACCCGGGGGTGACAGATACGCAGTATTTT.

This clone came up once. The chain links TRBV27 to TRBJ1-2; 7 bases are a match to TRBD1. The CDR3 totals 16 residues. The V and J ends lost 6 bases and 4 bases, in that order; junction bases with no gene match: 14. Looked up from germline, CDR1 is MNHEY and CDR2 is SMNVEV (reference sequence). CDR3 in amino acids: CASRALTGVSGYGYTF. In DNA, the CDR3 is TGTGCCAGCAGAGCCCTTACAGGGGTTTCTGGCTATGGCTACACCTTC.

This clone was observed a handful of times. The chain links TRBV21-1 to TRBJ1-1. TRBV21-1 is a pseudogene. The CDR3 has 10 amino acids. CDR3 protein: CARPHMGAFF. In DNA form, the CDR3 reads TGTGCCAGGCCCCATATGGGGGCTTTCTTT.

J is TRBJ1-1 and V is TRBV28; weak D call: TRBD1 (5 bases). The CDR3 has 16 amino acids. V was cut by 4 bases and J by 1 base, with 16 bases left in between. CDR1 and CDR2 from the germline V gene are MDHEN and SYDVKM. The CDR3 loop is CASSYLAGRRNTEAFF. CDR3 DNA sequence: TGTGCCAGCAGTTACCTCGCGGGACGGAGGAACACTGAAGCTTTCTTT.

This sequence joins TRBV7-6 and TRBJ1-1, with a tentative D call TRBD1 (6 bases). Trimming shortened V by 7 bases and J by 3 bases, and 18 bases separated the two germline ends. CDR1 is SGHVS, CDR2 FNYEAQ, per germline. The CDR3 spans 15 residues. The CDR3 is CASTLGGAEDTEAFF. CDR3 nucleotide sequence: TGTGCCAGCACCCTAGGGGGGGCAGAGGACACTGAAGCTTTCTTT. Based on the CDR3 plus reference TRBV7-6 and TRBJ1-1, the full variable domain is GAGVSQSPRYKVTKRGQDVALRCDPISGHVSLYWYRQALGQGPEFLTYFNYEAQQDKSGLPNDRFSAERPEGSISTLTIQRTEQRDSAMYRCASTLGGAEDTEAFFGQGTRLTVV.

The chain is built from TRBV4-1 and TRBJ2-5; perhaps TRBD2 as D (5 bases). Per the germline V gene, CDR1 is MGHRA and CDR2 is YSYEKL. The CDR3 is 17 residues long. With 1 base removed from V and 0 bases from J, the gap between germline ends came to 15 bases. The CDR3 is CASSQGRSSGYQETQYF. CDR3 DNA: TGCGCCAGCAGCCAAGGCAGGAGCAGCGGTTACCAAGAGACCCAGTACTTC.